This TCR beta chain was retrieved from a study of graft-versus-host responses after intestinal transplantation. The plating included around 200,000 irradiated, violet-dye-labeled stimulator cells together with around 200,000 CFSE-labeled responder cells. Responder CD3+CD4+ and CD3+CD8+ cells that were proliferating and CFSE-low were sorted after the reaction. V trimming: 4 bases; J trimming: 0 bases; junction bases outside the gene matches: 10. This CDR3 comprises 18 residues. Germline assignment: CDR1 SGHDT and CDR2 YYEEEE. Repertoires were generated with immunoSEQ multiplex PCR, while TCRdb's copy carries only in-frame clones and drops some. This sample has tens of thousands of clones, with around 47% found just once. The study, taken as a whole, reports: Allograft graft-versus-host to host-versus-graft clonal ratios ran high in patients with graft-donor T cell macrochimerism. Early post-transplant HvG declines tracked with peak circulating GvH clone levels.

The V call is TRBV5-6, the J call TRBJ2-6, with 7 positions matching TRBD1. The sample was alloreactive CD8+ T cells from a mixed lymphocyte reaction culture, taken before transplantation. As for subset: CFSE-low proliferating T cells sorted from roughly six-day pre-transplant mixed lymphocyte reaction (GvH or HvG direction). This sequence was found in a human patient who was an organ donor for intestinal transplantation. The CDR3 here is CASSPDRVGNSGANVLTF. CDR3 nucleotide sequence: TGTGCCAGCAGCCCCGACAGGGTAGGGAACTCTGGGGCCAACGTCCTGACTTTC.